This T cell receptor beta chain was captured by sequencing in a study of blood T cell repertoires in COVID-19. Trimming removed 7 bases from V and 8 bases from J, with 11 bases in between. The CDR3 is 10 residues long. Germline V gene sequence: CDR1 DFQATT, CDR2 SNEGSKA (reference sequence). Original data processing: Reference gene primers were amplified, and this amplification served to estimate nucleated cell counts. Measured with immunoSEQ multiplex PCR; TCRdb has only the in-frame clones, and not every one. V, J and clone size derive from that table, while D and trimming were established from the DNA sequence. The sample consists of 150,000 to 200,000 clones, roughly 80% of them appearing once.

Material: PBMCs or T cells enriched from blood (not recorded which). The V call is TRBV20-1, the J call TRBJ1-2; the D gene is possibly TRBD1 (6 bases). The receptor's source is a woman aged 55-70 years who had recovered from COVID-19. The CDR3 is CSVQGRGYTF. The CDR3 nucleotides read TGCAGTGTCCAGGGGAGAGGCTACACCTTC.